This T cell receptor beta chain was found in a study of blood T cell repertoires in COVID-19. On the study more broadly: The cDNA or gDNA used as material had been derived from T cells, B-cell-depleted T cells, or PBMCs.

Trimming removed 4 bases from V and 6 bases from J; junction bases left unmatched: 5. The length of the CDR3 is 13 residues. CDR1 is PRHDT, CDR2 FYEKMQ, per germline (reference sequence). Generated by immunoSEQ multiplex PCR, the TCRdb table keeps only in-frame clones and is missing some. The sample gives about 200,000 clones, 70% to 90% of which show up once; approximately 8.1% is in the top ten. The study drew participants aged about 18 to 90 years from about two dozen US areas. Participants were placed into cohorts based on the clinical history they reported. The sequencing input was PBMCs or T cells enriched from blood (not recorded which). V and J are TRBV13 and TRBJ2-7; TRBD1 agrees at 8 bases. The sequence came from a young woman who had recovered from COVID-19. In DNA form, the CDR3 reads TGTGCCAGCAGCTCAGGACAGGGAAGCGAGCAGTACTTC. Protein product: CASSSGQGSEQYF.